Presented here are 7 T cell receptor beta chains from one specimen sequenced in a study of cytomegalovirus exposure and HLA in healthy donors. Researchers ran the PCR with 60 Vbeta and 13 Jbeta primers. Measured with immunoSEQ multiplex PCR; TCRdb has only the in-frame clones, and not every one. Altogether some 90,000 clones are present, about 81% being singletons, with the ten largest covering roughly 1.5%. Sequences were obtained from PBMCs. These receptors were taken from a man aged 35 to 55 in good health and CMV-seronegative.

This sequence joins TRBV12-2 and TRBJ2-7; the table assigns TRBD2, which was not confirmed against the DNA. TRBV12-2 is termed a pseudogene. CDR3 length: 12 residues. In DNA form, the CDR3 reads TGTGCAAGTCGCACGAGGGAATCCGAGCAGTACTTC. Its protein product is CASRTRESEQYF.

This clone was seen only a few times. The chain carries TRBV18 and TRBJ2-7; 8 nucleotides agree with TRBD1. V gave up 2 bases and J gave up 4 bases; unmatched junction bases: 4. The germline V gene encodes CDR1 KGHSH and CDR2 LQKENI. The CDR3 sequence is 14 residues long. CDR3 in amino acids: CASSPIQGEYEQYF. CDR3 nucleotide sequence: TGTGCCAGCTCACCAATACAGGGGGAGTACGAGCAGTACTTC.

The CDR3: CASSYPTGGELFF. The CDR3 DNA reads TGTGCCAGCAGTTACCCCACAGGAGGGGAGCTGTTTTTT. The rearrangement joins TRBV6-6 to TRBJ2-2; D possibly corresponds to TRBD1 (5 bases). Germline CDR1 is MNHNY and CDR2 is SVGAGI (reference sequence). Trimming took 2 bases from V and 8 from J, leaving 9 bases between them. The CDR3 is 13 residues long.

V usage is TRBV28 and J usage is TRBJ1-5; TRBD1 aligns across 8 bases. V was pared by 6 bases and J by 3 bases, with 7 bases of the junction left unmatched. The CDR3 length is 15 residues. From germline, CDR1 is MDHEN and CDR2 SYDVKM. The chain's CDR3 is CASSPRGPDNQPQHF. The CDR3 region has the DNA TGTGCCAGCAGCCCCAGGGGGCCTGACAATCAGCCCCAGCATTTT.

CDR3: CASSPPMTGGQDEQYF. The CDR3 DNA reads as TGCGCCAGCAGCCCACCCATGACAGGGGGTCAGGACGAGCAGTACTTC. V is TRBV5-1 and J is TRBJ2-7; 9 positions match TRBD1. V was pared by 4 bases and J by 5 bases, with 13 bases of the junction left unmatched. This CDR3 is built from 16 residues. Germline CDR1 SGHRS, CDR2 YFSETQ.

The V and J genes are TRBV2 and TRBJ2-7, with 7 bases fitting TRBD1. The CDR3 is made up of 15 amino acids. The V gene's germline CDR1 is SNHLY and CDR2 FYNNEI. The V gene end was trimmed by 7 bases and the J gene end by 0 bases; junction bases not matched to a gene: 9. In nucleotides, the CDR3 is TGTGCCAGCATGACCCCAAGGACAGGCTCCTACGAGCAGTACTTC. It yields the protein CASMTPRTGSYEQYF.

The V and J genes are TRBV2 and TRBJ2-1; 9 nucleotides match TRBD1. Germline V gives CDR1 SNHLY, CDR2 FYNNEI. After removal of 1 base from V and 15 bases from J, the junction contained 7 bases not matched to a gene. This CDR3 spans 13 amino acids. The CDR3 nucleotides are TGTGCCAGCAGTGAAGTCGGAGCGGGACAGGGGTTCTTC. Translating gives CASSEVGAGQGFF.